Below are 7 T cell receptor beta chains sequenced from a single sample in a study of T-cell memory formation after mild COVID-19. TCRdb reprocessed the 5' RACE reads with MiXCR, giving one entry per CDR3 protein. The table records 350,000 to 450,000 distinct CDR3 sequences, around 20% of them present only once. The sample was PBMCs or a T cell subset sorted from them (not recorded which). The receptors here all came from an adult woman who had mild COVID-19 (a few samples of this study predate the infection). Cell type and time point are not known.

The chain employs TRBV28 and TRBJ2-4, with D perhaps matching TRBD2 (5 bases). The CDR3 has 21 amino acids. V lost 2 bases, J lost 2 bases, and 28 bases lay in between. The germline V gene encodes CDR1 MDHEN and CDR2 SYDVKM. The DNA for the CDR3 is TGTGCCAGCAGTTTAAGGGCCCTAGCACGAAGGAGTTCCAAGACCAAAAACATTCAGTACTTC. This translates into CASSLRALARRSSKTKNIQYF.

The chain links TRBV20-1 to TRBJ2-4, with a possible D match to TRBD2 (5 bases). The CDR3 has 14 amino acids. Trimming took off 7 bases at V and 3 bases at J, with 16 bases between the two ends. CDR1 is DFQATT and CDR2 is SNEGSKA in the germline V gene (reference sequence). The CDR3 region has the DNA TGCAGTGTAAAGACTACCAGAGTCAAAAACATTCAGTACTTC. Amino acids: CSVKTTRVKNIQYF.

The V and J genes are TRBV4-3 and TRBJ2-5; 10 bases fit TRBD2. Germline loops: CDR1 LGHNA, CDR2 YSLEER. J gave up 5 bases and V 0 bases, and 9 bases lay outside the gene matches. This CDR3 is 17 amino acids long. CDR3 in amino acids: CASSQDTASGSRETQYF. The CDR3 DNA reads TGCGCCAGCAGCCAAGATACGGCTAGCGGGAGTAGGGAGACCCAGTACTTC.

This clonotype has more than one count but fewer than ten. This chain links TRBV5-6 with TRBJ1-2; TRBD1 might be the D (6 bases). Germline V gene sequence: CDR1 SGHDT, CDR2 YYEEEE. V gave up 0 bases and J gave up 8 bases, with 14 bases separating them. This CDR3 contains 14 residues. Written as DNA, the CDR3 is TGTGCCAGCAGCTTGGGTCGGGGGCGGAACGGCTACACCTTC. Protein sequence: CASSLGRGRNGYTF.

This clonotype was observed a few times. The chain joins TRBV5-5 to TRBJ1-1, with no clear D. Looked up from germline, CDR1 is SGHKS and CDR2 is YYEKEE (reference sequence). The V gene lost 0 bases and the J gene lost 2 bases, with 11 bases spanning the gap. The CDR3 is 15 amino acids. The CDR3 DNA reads TGTGCCAGCAGCTTGGGTCCGACCCCCAACACTGAAGCTTTCTTT. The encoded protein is CASSLGPTPNTEAFF.

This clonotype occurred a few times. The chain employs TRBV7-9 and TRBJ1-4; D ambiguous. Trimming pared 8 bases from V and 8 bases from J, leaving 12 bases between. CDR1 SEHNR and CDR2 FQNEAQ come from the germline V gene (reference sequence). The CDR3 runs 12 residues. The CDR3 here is CASREGKEKLFF. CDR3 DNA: TGTGCCAGCCGGGAGGGCAAAGAAAAACTGTTTTTT.

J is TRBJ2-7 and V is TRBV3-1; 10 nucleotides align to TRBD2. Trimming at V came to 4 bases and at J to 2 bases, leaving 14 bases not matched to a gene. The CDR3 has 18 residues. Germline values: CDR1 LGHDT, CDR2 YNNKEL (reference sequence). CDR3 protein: CASSPIGLAELPTYEQYF. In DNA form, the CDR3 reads TGTGCCAGCAGCCCCATCGGACTAGCGGAACTACCGACCTACGAGCAGTACTTC.